This T cell receptor (beta chain) was recorded in a study of blood T cells in healthy people across ages. Points from the study as a whole: Significant beta diversity loss was already apparent by age approximately 40, declining roughly linearly. It was the long-lived donors that had more naive CD4+ cells and higher diversity than aged donors.

The CDR3 extends over 14 amino acids. The V gene's germline CDR1 is SGHNT and CDR2 YYREEE (reference sequence). Trimming removed 4 bases at V and 7 bases at J, with 14 bases between. Only one count was recorded for this clonotype. Its target is unknown. Alongside a J-beta primer mix, a sample-barcoded 5' primer served in a second PCR lasting 7 to 11 cycles. TCRdb independently ran MiXCR on the 5' RACE reads; one entry per CDR3 protein. The sample lists approximately 850,000 distinct CDR3 sequences; 55% to 70% were seen once. Donors were healthy Caucasian individuals from Russia aged roughly 6 to 100. Total RNA extraction produced at least 5.5 micrograms (per sample) for the study.

The specimen sequenced was blood. This chain connects TRBV5-4 to TRBJ2-2, with D maybe TRBD1 (6 bases). The TCR sequence derives from a man aged 30 to 39 in good health. Here the CDR3 DNA reads TGTGCCAGCAGCCTACAGGGAATTGTCGGGGAGCTGTTTTTT. This encodes CASSLQGIVGELFF.